This T cell receptor (beta chain) was sequenced in a study of CD8 T cells in Susac syndrome. CD8+ and CD4+ blood T cells underwent TCR beta sequencing. It was negative isolation that provided the CD8+ and CD4+ T cells, whereas TEMRA cells were enriched by FACS. The CDR3 contains 15 residues. Germline V lookup: CDR1 SGHRS, CDR2 YFSETQ. V was shortened by 0 bases and J by 4 bases, with 14 bases between the two germline ends. Reverse transcription of about 0.45 to 1 ug RNA was performed with random hexamers. With immunoSEQ multiplex PCR, TCR beta CDR3 was amplified across 54 Vbeta and 13 Jbeta. Each CDR3 protein gets one entry after TCRdb re-called the immunoSEQ multiplex PCR reads with MiXCR. The table has 150,000 to 200,000 distinct CDR3 sequences, about 95% seen once.

Sequencing was done on a sample of CD4+ T cells from PBMCs. The chain employs TRBV5-1 and TRBJ2-7; no clear D gene. The receptor was derived from a human donor in good health. The CDR3 nucleotides are TGCGCCAGCAGCTTGGGCCTTCCTCCTCTATACGAGCAGTACTTC. It specifies CASSLGLPPLYEQYF.